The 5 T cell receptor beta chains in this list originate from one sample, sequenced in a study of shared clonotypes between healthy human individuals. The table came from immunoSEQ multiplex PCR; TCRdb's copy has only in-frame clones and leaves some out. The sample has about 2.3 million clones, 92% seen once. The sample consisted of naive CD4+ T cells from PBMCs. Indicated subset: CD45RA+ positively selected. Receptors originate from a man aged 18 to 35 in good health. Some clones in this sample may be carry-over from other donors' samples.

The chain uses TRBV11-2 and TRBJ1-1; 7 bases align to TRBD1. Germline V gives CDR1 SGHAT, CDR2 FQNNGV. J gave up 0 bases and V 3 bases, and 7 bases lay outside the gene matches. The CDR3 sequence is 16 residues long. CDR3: CASSLGQTLMNTEAFF. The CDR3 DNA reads TGTGCCAGCAGCTTGGGACAGACCCTTATGAACACTGAAGCTTTCTTT.

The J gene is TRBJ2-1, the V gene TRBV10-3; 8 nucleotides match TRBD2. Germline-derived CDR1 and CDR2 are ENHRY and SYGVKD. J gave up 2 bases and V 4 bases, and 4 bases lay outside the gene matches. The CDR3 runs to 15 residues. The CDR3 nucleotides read TGTGCCATCAGTGTAAGCGGGAGCCCCTACAATGAGCAGTTCTTC. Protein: CAISVSGSPYNEQFF.

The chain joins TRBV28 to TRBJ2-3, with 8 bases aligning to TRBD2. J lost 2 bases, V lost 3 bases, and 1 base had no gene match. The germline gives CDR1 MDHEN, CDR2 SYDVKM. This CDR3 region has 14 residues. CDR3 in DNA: TGTGCCAGCAGTTTGACTAGCGTCACAGATACGCAGTATTTT. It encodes CASSLTSVTDTQYF.

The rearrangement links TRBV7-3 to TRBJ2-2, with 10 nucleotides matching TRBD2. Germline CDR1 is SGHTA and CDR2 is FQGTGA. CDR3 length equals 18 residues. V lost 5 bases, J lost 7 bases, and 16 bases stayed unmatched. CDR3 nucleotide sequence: TGTGCCAGCAGCAACGAAAAGCGGGAGGGCCGAGGCGGCGGGGAGCTGTTTTTT. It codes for CASSNEKREGRGGGELFF.

The CDR3 sequence: CASSFSRSYEQYF. The CDR3 DNA reads as TGTGCCAGCAGCTTCTCTCGATCCTACGAGCAGTACTTC. This chain links TRBV7-8 with TRBJ2-7; D not resolved. V was shortened by 3 bases and J by 1 base, with 7 bases between the two germline ends. Germline V gene sequence: CDR1 SGHVS, CDR2 FQNEAQ. The CDR3 is 13 amino acids.